Below are 20 T cell receptor beta chains sequenced from a single sample in a study of cytomegalovirus exposure and HLA in healthy donors. The PCR contained 60 Vbeta and 13 Jbeta primers. The repertoire was sequenced with immunoSEQ multiplex PCR; TCRdb's copy has only in-frame clones and lacks some. This sample's table has around 210,000 clones. Sequencing was done on a sample of PBMCs. These receptors came from a girl aged 2-9 years in good health and CMV-seropositive.

The chain joins TRBV6-5 to TRBJ2-3; D gene ambiguous. This CDR3 is built from 15 residues. The ends were cut back, 2 bases at V and 2 bases at J, with 11 bases in the middle. The germline V gene encodes CDR1 MNHEY and CDR2 SVGAGI. In nucleotides, the CDR3 is TGTGCCAGCAGTTACGGCGGCACTTCCACAGATACGCAGTATTTT. It encodes CASSYGGTSTDTQYF.

V is TRBV13 and J is TRBJ2-1; possible D gene TRBD1, 6 bases. CDR1 is PRHDT and CDR2 is FYEKMQ in the germline V gene (reference sequence). The CDR3 runs to 16 residues. V was cut by 4 bases and J by 0 bases, with 13 bases left in between. CDR3 loop: CASSSQTGYSYNEQFF. DNA of the CDR3: TGTGCCAGCAGCTCGCAAACAGGGTACTCCTACAATGAGCAGTTCTTC. Drawing the rest from reference TRBV13 and TRBJ2-1, the complete variable domain is AAGVIQSPRHLIKEKRETATLKCYPIPRHDTVYWYQQGPGQDPQFLISFYEKMQSDKGSIPDRFSAQQFSDYHSELNMSSLELGDSALYFCASSSQTGYSYNEQFFGPGTRLTVL.

J is TRBJ2-6 and V is TRBV7-2; D remains ambiguous. This CDR3 spans 17 amino acids. Between the trimmed V and J ends, which lost 1 base and 1 base, there was a span of 11 bases. The germline V gene has CDR1 SGHTA and CDR2 FQGNSA. The DNA for the CDR3 is TGTGCCAGCAGCTTAGTACGCCTAGTTTCTGGGGCCAACGTCCTGACTTTC. Encoded protein: CASSLVRLVSGANVLTF.

The chain joins TRBV28 to TRBJ1-5, with TRBD1 identical over 7 bases. CDR1 is MDHEN and CDR2 is SYDVKM in the germline V gene. With 5 bases clipped from V and 2 bases from J, the junction kept 6 bases outside the gene matches. This CDR3 is 15 amino acids long. The CDR3 sequence is CASSLGGRGNQPQHF. The DNA of the CDR3 is TGTGCCAGCAGTCTAGGGGGCAGGGGCAATCAGCCCCAGCATTTT.

The chain joins TRBV19 to TRBJ1-5, with D unresolved. The CDR3 has 14 amino acids. Deletions cut 6 bases from V and 2 bases from J, with 11 bases between. Germline values: CDR1 LNHDA, CDR2 SQIVND (reference sequence). CDR3 nucleotides: TGTGCCAGTAGGGGCAGTTCGGGCAATCAGCCCCAGCATTTT. Translation gives CASRGSSGNQPQHF.

Written as DNA, the CDR3 is TGTGCCAGCAGTCTACAGGTGAACACTGAAGCTTTCTTT. This translates into CASSLQVNTEAFF. The chain links TRBV6-5 to TRBJ1-1, with D maybe TRBD1 (5 bases). V lost 5 bases, J lost 0 bases, and 7 bases lay in between. There are 13 residues in the CDR3. Per germline, CDR1 MNHEY and CDR2 SVGAGI.

The rearrangement joins TRBV10-3 to TRBJ2-7, with D possibly TRBD1 on 8 matching bases. The CDR3 is 12 amino acids. The germline CDR1 and CDR2 sequences are ENHRY and SYGVKD. V was trimmed by 10 bases and J by 4 bases, leaving 14 bases between them. Here the CDR3 reads CATTGGVYEQYF. CDR3 DNA sequence: TGTGCCACCACAGGGGGGGTTTACGAGCAGTACTTC.

The chain carries TRBV9 and TRBJ2-3; D remains unclear. The length of the CDR3 is 13 residues. The germline V and J ends were trimmed by 4 bases and 5 bases, with 11 bases remaining between them. Germline V gene sequence: CDR1 SGDLS, CDR2 YYNGEE. The CDR3 sequence: CASSTQVGDTQYF. DNA for the CDR3: TGTGCCAGCAGCACCCAGGTGGGAGATACGCAGTATTTT.

CDR3 sequence reads: CASSSPGGASYEQYF. The DNA of the CDR3 is TGTGCCAGCAGTTCCCCGGGGGGCGCCAGCTACGAGCAGTACTTC. The rearrangement links TRBV28 to TRBJ2-5, with TRBD2 as a possible D gene (7 bases). The J call could be wrong; TRBJ2-7 is a better fit for the DNA end. This CDR3 is built from 15 residues. Looked up from germline, CDR1 is MDHEN and CDR2 is SYDVKM.

The CDR3 DNA is TGCGCCAGCAGCCCCAGGGTACGTGAAAAACTGTTTTTT. This encodes CASSPRVREKLFF. The chain recombines TRBV5-1 with TRBJ1-4; possible D gene TRBD1, 5 bases. Trimming took off 4 bases at V and 7 bases at J, with 11 bases between the two ends. The germline V gene encodes CDR1 SGHRS and CDR2 YFSETQ. This CDR3 region has 13 residues.

V is TRBV29-1 and J is TRBJ1-4; D remains ambiguous. The CDR3 consists of 11 residues. The germline V gene has CDR1 SQVTM and CDR2 ANQGSEA. The ends were cut back, 8 bases at V and 4 bases at J, with 8 bases in the middle. CDR3 region: CSLEDNEKLFF. DNA for the CDR3: TGCAGCCTGGAGGATAATGAAAAACTGTTTTTT.

V is TRBV21-1 and J is TRBJ2-7; the table assigns TRBD2, which was not confirmed against the DNA. TRBV21-1 is labeled a pseudogene. The CDR3 covers 13 residues. The CDR3: CATPPERAYEQYF. DNA of the CDR3: TGTGCCACCCCTCCTGAGAGAGCCTACGAGCAGTACTTC.

CDR3 residues: CASSETSPGELFF. CDR3 nucleotides: TGCGCCAGCAGTGAAACTAGTCCCGGGGAGCTGTTTTTT. The chain has TRBV10-1 and TRBJ2-2; weak D call: TRBD2 (5 bases). The V gene lost 3 bases and the J gene lost 6 bases, with 8 bases spanning the gap. The CDR3 loop spans 13 amino acids. Germline CDR1 is WNHNN and CDR2 is SYGVQD (reference sequence).

For the CDR3, the DNA is TGTGCCAGCAGTGAAGTGTGGGGGGCGTCGATTAGCGGGCTCTCCTACAATGAGCAGTTCTTC. It specifies CASSEVWGASISGLSYNEQFF. The rearrangement links TRBV2 to TRBJ2-1; TRBD2 might be the D (7 bases). From germline, CDR1 is SNHLY and CDR2 FYNNEI. V was pared by 1 base and J by 0 bases, with 25 bases between. This CDR3 comprises 21 residues.

The chain has TRBV29-1 and TRBJ2-7; weak D call: TRBD2 (5 bases). Germline V CDR1 and CDR2: SQVTM, ANQGSEA. The CDR3 extends over 13 amino acids. V was clipped by 5 bases and J by 3 bases, with 14 bases between them. This chain's CDR3 is CSVSREKIYEQYF. The CDR3, as DNA: TGCAGCGTTTCTAGGGAGAAGATCTACGAGCAGTACTTC.

The chain joins TRBV6-4 to TRBJ2-1; 9 bases match TRBD2. Losses at the gene ends were 0 bases for V and 6 bases for J; bases not matched to a gene: 9. The CDR3 runs to 17 residues. Germline CDR1 reads MRHNA; CDR2 reads SNTAGT. CDR3 DNA: TGTGCCAGCAGTGACTCGACGGCGGGAGGGCCCGGCAATGAGCAGTTCTTC. Encoded protein: CASSDSTAGGPGNEQFF.

The rearrangement uses TRBV27 and TRBJ2-3; 11 bases line up with TRBD2. The CDR3 sequence is 16 residues long. The V and J ends lost 5 bases and 4 bases, in that order; junction bases with no gene match: 8. Germline CDR1 and CDR2: MNHEY and SMNVEV (reference sequence). In DNA form, the CDR3 reads TGTGCCAGCAGTGAACTAGCGGGAGAGGGTCCAGATACGCAGTATTTT. Protein sequence: CASSELAGEGPDTQYF.

About this clone: At the DNA level, this CDR3 is encoded by other sequences in the same sample as well. This chain's CDR3 is CASSSQGNTEAFF. The CDR3 coding sequence is TGTGCCAGCAGTTCCCAGGGTAACACTGAAGCTTTCTTT. The V call is TRBV28, the J call TRBJ1-1; tentatively, D is TRBD1 (5 bases). The germline V and J ends were trimmed by 4 bases and 2 bases, with 8 bases remaining between them. Looked up from germline, CDR1 is MDHEN and CDR2 is SYDVKM. The CDR3 has 13 amino acids.

This chain joins TRBV7-9 and TRBJ1-1, with 11 bases aligning to TRBD1. From germline, CDR1 is SEHNR and CDR2 FQNEAQ (reference sequence). After removal of 6 bases from V and 1 base from J, the junction contained 4 bases not matched to a gene. The length of the CDR3 is 15 residues. CDR3 sequence: CASSRTGGGNTEAFF. Here the CDR3 DNA reads TGTGCCAGCAGTCGGACAGGGGGCGGGAACACTGAAGCTTTCTTT.

The CDR3: CSVGTMNTEAFF. Written as DNA, the CDR3 is TGCAGCGTGGGGACAATGAACACTGAAGCTTTCTTT. The chain uses TRBV29-1 and TRBJ1-1, with D perhaps TRBD1 (6 bases). The CDR3 contains 12 residues. V gave up 6 bases and J gave up 0 bases, with 8 bases separating them. CDR1 and CDR2 (germline): SQVTM, ANQGSEA. Complete variable domain (other parts from reference TRBV29-1 and TRBJ1-1): SAVISQKPSRDICQRGTSLTIQCQVDSQVTMMFWYRQQPGQSLTLIATANQGSEATYESGFVIDKFPISRPNLTFSTLTVSNMSPEDSSIYLCSVGTMNTEAFFGQGTRLTVV.